This record covers a single T cell receptor (beta chain). The antigen it binds to is not known. Base qualities were left out, and no much larger clone turns up one base away. The cohort was made up of approximately 670 healthy bone marrow donors. All cohort members were sampled while nominally healthy, although unrecorded immune exposures were likely present. The donor was CMV seronegative and was included in the group of approximately 350 seronegative cohort members. A peripheral blood sample was collected from each donor, and TCR beta sequencing was performed on peripheral blood mononuclear cells. Genomic DNA was extracted from the blood cell samples with the Qiagen DNeasy Blood Extraction Kit. The sample originates from a study of cytomegalovirus exposure and HLA in healthy donors (TCRdb year 2017). For context, the study as a whole: In an earlier analysis of 587 of the donors, under 300 Gb of sequence data and about 110 million unique TCR beta sequences from about 179 million T cells were reported. The study combined high-throughput TCR immunosequencing, statistical association of individual TCRs with disease status, and machine learning to predict cytomegalovirus infection status. Of the 300 to 450 genotyped donors, 75% to 85% were placed in the genetic ancestry cluster associated with self-reported Caucasian donors. An early release covering more than 500 HLA-typed donors comprised about 290 gigabases of sequencing data and 85 million or so unique TCR sequences. Donor age, sex, ethnicity and CMV serostatus were compiled together with the repertoire data. A separate validation cohort of roughly 130 different subjects was used in addition to the roughly 700-subject first cohort. A later analysis re-examined previously published TCR beta repertoires from just over 650 donors and added high-resolution HLA genotyping to investigate patterns of TCR occurrence. The study aimed to test whether cataloging public T cell receptors could reveal signatures of past pathogen exposure. Several DR-DQ haplotypes were treated as single units for association and clustering because of strong linkage in the cohort. Across under 500 genotyped donors of the cohort, an average of roughly 250,000 unique TCR beta nucleotide sequences per donor were sequenced, and about a sixth of those sequences were non-productive. The study used immunosequencing to profile the T cell repertoires of several hundred subjects and linked those repertoires to cytomegalovirus serostatus. In a later genetic analysis, genome-wide SNP genotypes for about three fifths of the roughly 670 donors were used, and that subset was treated as a discovery cohort. The number of typed donors differed by locus: about 620-630 for A, B, C, DRB1 and DQB1; some 500 for DQA1; 606 for DPA1; and some 430 for DPB1. An earlier analysis of approximately 500 of the donors applied high-throughput TCR beta sequencing to assess whether each TCR beta V gene segment acted as functional or pseudogenic. The later analysis used no new phenotypic data to find candidate immune exposures, relying instead on TCR beta sequences and their occurrence across donors. All discovery cohort repertoires had been generated on a single sequencing platform. HLA typing covered class I and class II loci at four-digit resolution. Broader findings and caveats from the paper: Because counts were too low, roughly 17 rarely observed V segments, including chromosome 9 orphons, were left out of the earlier analysis of approximately 500 of the donors. According to a later genetic analysis, donors in an Asian-associated ancestry cluster had fewer N-insertions in productive TCRs than the approximately 630-donor mean. Correlated functional status among segregating V segments might reflect linkage disequilibrium, but an unknown experimental factor could not be ruled out. In a later analysis, the rate of TCR association differed among HLA loci, with DRB1 alleles having the most associated TCRs and HLA-C alleles having the fewest. A further reported finding was that TCR beta sequences accurately predicted the HLA-A and HLA-B alleles for most subjects in the first cohort. In both the original and validation cohorts, the classifier was reported to diagnose cytomegalovirus status with high specificity and sensitivity. The sequencing pipeline was judged likely to have produced a cluster of highly shared sequence variants as a technical artifact. Only TCR beta chains were sequenced in this cohort, and the absence of alpha or paired-chain data limited detectable features. Because HLA typing was missing for some donors at each locus, association tests included only the typed subset. Specific HLA alleles were associated with 15,000 to 20,000 TCR beta sequences at a false discovery rate of 0.05 in a later analysis. According to a later analysis, most CMV-associated TCR beta chains appeared to be HLA-restricted, and the HLA associations seemed to be driven largely by CMV exposure. The only immune exposure information available for the cohort was CMV serostatus. It was suggested by the authors that the approach could potentially be generalized to other disease states and immunological phenotypes. Some IMGT-functional V segments, including TRBV6-2 and TRBV6-3, could not be distinguished by the 87-base-pair reads and were therefore excluded. A few of the identified cytomegalovirus-associated TCR beta chains were confirmed in vitro to be specific for cytomegalovirus antigens. In an earlier analysis of roughly 560 of the donors, most TCR beta V segments were observed in productive rearrangements about 87% or about 30% of the time, broadly matching IMGT annotations. Assigning TCR associations to individual alleles was difficult when HLA alleles, especially DR and DQ, strongly co-occurred. In the study, about 150 TCR beta chains were listed as associated with cytomegalovirus. Sequencing depth was assumed to be roughly uniform across donors in the presence/absence analyses, though that assumption may not hold. In a later analysis, HLA-associated TCR beta chains showed more clonal expansion and lower generation probabilities than non-associated chains that were equally common. V-gene and J-gene trimming of TCR beta chains was associated with a missense DCLRE1C variant in a later genetic analysis, and the association was replicated in an independent cohort. Most TCR sequences were seen in very few donors, while some public TCRs were found in many individuals. Several of the top co-occurrence clusters appeared to be linked to parvovirus B19, influenza, CMV and Epstein-Barr virus, according to a later analysis.

Looking up the germline V gene (reference sequence) yields CDR1 SEHNR and CDR2 FQNEAQ. A distance of 7 bases separates the germline ends of V and J, which lose 5 bases and 6 bases respectively. There are 12 amino acids in the CDR3, from cysteine to phenylalanine inclusive. The entry retains the CDR3 DNA only, 36 bases that are in frame from base 1. Libraries were built with the immunoSEQ multiplex PCR assay. For the multiplex PCR, a mixture combining 60 forward primers for TCR Vbeta segments and 13 reverse primers for TCR Jbeta segments was used. Amplification of the CDR3 region of rearranged TCR beta genes was performed with a multiplex PCR assay on genomic DNA. On the Illumina HiSeq System, the amplified TCR beta libraries were sequenced as 87-base-pair reads. For the original study's pipeline: Across the 600 to 700 repertoires, a later analysis counted about 81 million unique TCR beta chains, approximately 10 million of which were shared by at least two donors. A nearest-neighbor algorithm error-corrected the raw reads and collapsed the reads into unique sequences, merging closely related sequences to remove PCR and sequencing errors. CDR3 sequences were aligned to IMGT reference sequences to assign V, D and J gene segments. Each retained sequence needed at least a six-nucleotide match to both a V gene segment and a J gene segment. A rearrangement counted as productive if the CDR3 had no stop codons and remained in frame with V and J, and every other rearrangement counted as non-productive. CDR3 was defined according to IMGT convention as the region running from the second conserved V-encoded cysteine to the conserved J-encoded phenylalanine. The earlier analysis of a few hundred of the donors excluded sequences that lacked an unambiguous match to a single V gene segment. An earlier analysis of several hundred of the donors classified V segments as functional when productive rearrangements were above 56.7% and as segregating when the standard deviation between donors was above 5%. A statistical classification framework was built for diagnosing cytomegalovirus status from the catalog of TCR beta chain sequences. A later analysis assigned V and J genes by comparing TCR nucleotide sequences with IMGT/GENE-DB human TR gene sequences. Using the TCRdist pipeline, a later analysis assigned CDR3 sequences along with most-parsimonious VDJ recombination scenarios. A later analysis defined each TCR beta chain by its CDR3 amino acid sequence plus V-gene family, and excluded reads lacking a unique V-gene family. In a later analysis, nearly 600 highly shared, low-generation-probability nucleotide sequences were removed to address suspected cross-contamination and a sequencing artifact. In a later analysis, a clonal expansion index for each public chain was calculated from normalized within-repertoire ranks of inferred template counts. A later analysis computed generation probabilities with a VDJ recombination model fitted to out-of-frame rearrangements, and checked the results against IGoR. A later analysis scored TCR-TCR, TCR-HLA and TCR-CMV co-occurrence with hypergeometric tests, applying a repertoire-size bias correction to TCR pairs. A later analysis estimated false discovery rates by permuting HLA or CMV assignments 20 times. In a later analysis, co-occurring TCRs were grouped with DBSCAN, and TCRdist sequence similarity was added when clustering was performed within HLA-allele-positive subsets. Repertoires with fewer than 30,000 or more than 120,000 public chains, plus five repertoires with anomalous nucleotide sharing, were excluded from co-occurrence clustering. Held by TCRdb, this immuneACCESS table contains in-frame sequences only and omits some clones. Under half of the omission traces to an unresolved V gene where checked; the cause of the rest is unknown. D and trimming were read from the DNA, whereas the V and J calls and clone size are those reported in that table. The sample table records 140,000 or so clones; roughly three fifths of these occur just once. 6.5% of the sample is held by the ten biggest clonotypes.

The sequenced sample was PBMCs. The sequence was obtained from a woman aged 55-69 years in good health and CMV-seronegative. Rearrangement joined TRBV7-9 to TRBJ2-2; TRBD2 is perhaps the D gene, given 5 matching bases. The CDR3 region: CASSEGSGELFF. At the DNA level, the sequence is TGTGCCAGCAGCGAGGGATCCGGGGAGCTGTTTTTT.